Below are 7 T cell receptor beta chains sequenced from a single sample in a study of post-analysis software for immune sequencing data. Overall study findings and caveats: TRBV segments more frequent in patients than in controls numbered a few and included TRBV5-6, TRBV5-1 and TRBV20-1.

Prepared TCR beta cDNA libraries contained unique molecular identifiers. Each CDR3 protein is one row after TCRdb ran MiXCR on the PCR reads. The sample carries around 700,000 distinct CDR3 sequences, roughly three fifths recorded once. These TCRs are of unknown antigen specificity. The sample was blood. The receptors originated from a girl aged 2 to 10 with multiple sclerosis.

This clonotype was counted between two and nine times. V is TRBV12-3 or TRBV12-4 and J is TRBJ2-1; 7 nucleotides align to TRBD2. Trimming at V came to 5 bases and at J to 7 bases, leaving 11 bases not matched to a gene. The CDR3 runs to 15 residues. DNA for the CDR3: TGTGCCAGCAGTATAAGTTGGGGAGGGGTTAATGAGCAGTTCTTC. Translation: CASSISWGGVNEQFF.

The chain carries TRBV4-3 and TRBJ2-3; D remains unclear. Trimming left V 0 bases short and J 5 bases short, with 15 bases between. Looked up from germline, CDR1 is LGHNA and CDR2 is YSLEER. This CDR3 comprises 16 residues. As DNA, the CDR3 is TGCGCCAGCAGCCAAGAGCGTTCGGGCTTTGGAGATACGCAGTATTTT. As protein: CASSQERSGFGDTQYF.

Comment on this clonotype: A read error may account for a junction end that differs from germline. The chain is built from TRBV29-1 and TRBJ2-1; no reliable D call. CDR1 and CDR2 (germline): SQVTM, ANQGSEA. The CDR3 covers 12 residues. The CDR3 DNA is TGCAGCGTTGAAGCTACGCACAATGAGCAGTTCTTT. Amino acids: CSVEATHNEQFF.

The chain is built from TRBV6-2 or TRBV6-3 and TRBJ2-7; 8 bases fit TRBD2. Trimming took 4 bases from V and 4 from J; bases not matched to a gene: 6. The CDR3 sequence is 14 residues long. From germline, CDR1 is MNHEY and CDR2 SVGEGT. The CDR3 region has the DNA TGTGCCAGCAGTTTCAACGGGGGGGGTTACGAGCAGTACTTC. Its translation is CASSFNGGGYEQYF.

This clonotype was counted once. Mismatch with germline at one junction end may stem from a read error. The CDR3 protein is CVVRGAKSYNEQFF. CDR3 in DNA: TGCGTCGTGAGGGGGGCCAAATCCTACAATGAGCAGTTCTTC. This chain joins TRBV2 and TRBJ2-1; D possibly matches TRBD1 or TRBD2 (6 bases each). The length of the CDR3 is 14 residues. Germline values: CDR1 SNHLY, CDR2 FYNNEI.

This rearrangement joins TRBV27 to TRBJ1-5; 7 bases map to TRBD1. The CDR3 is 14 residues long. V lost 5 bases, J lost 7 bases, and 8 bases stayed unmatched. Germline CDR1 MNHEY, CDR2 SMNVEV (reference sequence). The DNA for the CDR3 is TGTGCCAGCAGTGGGACCGACAGGGACCAGCCCCAGCATTTT. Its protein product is CASSGTDRDQPQHF.

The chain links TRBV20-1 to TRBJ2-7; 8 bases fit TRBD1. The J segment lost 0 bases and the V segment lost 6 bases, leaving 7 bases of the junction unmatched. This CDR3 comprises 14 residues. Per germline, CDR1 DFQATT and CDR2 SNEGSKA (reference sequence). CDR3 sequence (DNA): TGCAGTGCACTTAGGACAGGGAGCTCCTACGAGCAGTACTTC. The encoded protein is CSALRTGSSYEQYF.